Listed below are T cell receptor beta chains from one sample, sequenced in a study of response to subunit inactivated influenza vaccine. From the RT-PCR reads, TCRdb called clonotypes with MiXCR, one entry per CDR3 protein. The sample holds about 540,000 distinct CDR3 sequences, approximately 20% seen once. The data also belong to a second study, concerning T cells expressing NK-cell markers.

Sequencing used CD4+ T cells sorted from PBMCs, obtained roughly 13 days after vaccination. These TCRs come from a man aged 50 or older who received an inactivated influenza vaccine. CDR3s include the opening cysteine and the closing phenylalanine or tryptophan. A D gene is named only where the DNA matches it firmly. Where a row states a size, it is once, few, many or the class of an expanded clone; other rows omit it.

cdr3_nt: TGTGCCAGCGGGCAACAGGGAAGTGCCGATACGCAGTATTTT
cdr3_aa: CASGQQGSADTQYF
v_call: TRBV7-2
clone_size: -
d_call: -
j_call: TRBJ2-3

cdr3_nt: TGCGCCAGCAGCTTGTCAGTAGCGGGGGGCCAAGAGACCCAGTACTTC
cdr3_aa: CASSLSVAGGQETQYF
v_call: TRBV5-1
clone_size: -
d_call: TRBD2
j_call: TRBJ2-5

cdr3_nt: TGTGCCACCAAACCGGGACAGGGGTTAACTGAAGCTTTCTTT
cdr3_aa: CATKPGQGLTEAFF
v_call: TRBV7-2
clone_size: -
d_call: TRBD1
j_call: TRBJ1-1

cdr3_nt: TGTGCCAGCAGTTTATATGGGGGAAGAGAGACCCAGTACTTC
cdr3_aa: CASSLYGGRETQYF
v_call: TRBV28
clone_size: -
d_call: -
j_call: TRBJ2-5

cdr3_nt: TGTGCCAGCAGTGACAGGGGGCTCCGCAATCAGCCCCAGCATTTT
cdr3_aa: CASSDRGLRNQPQHF
v_call: TRBV2
clone_size: few
d_call: TRBD1
j_call: TRBJ1-5

cdr3_nt: TGTGCCAGCAGAGGAACAGGGCAACAGGCCTACGAGCAGTACTTC
cdr3_aa: CASRGTGQQAYEQYF
v_call: TRBV6-2/TRBV6-3
clone_size: -
d_call: -
j_call: TRBJ2-7

cdr3_nt: TGTGCCAGCAGCTGGGATCTGGGTTACAATGAGCAGTTCTTC
cdr3_aa: CASSWDLGYNEQFF
v_call: TRBV7-2
clone_size: -
d_call: -
j_call: TRBJ2-1

cdr3_nt: TGCAGCGTTGGTGAGGGATCGGGAAACACCATATATTTT
cdr3_aa: CSVGEGSGNTIYF
v_call: TRBV29-1
clone_size: few
d_call: -
j_call: TRBJ1-3

cdr3_nt: TGCAGTGGGACTAGCGGGAGGGATTACGAGCAGTTCTTC
cdr3_aa: CSGTSGRDYEQFF
v_call: TRBV20-1
clone_size: few
d_call: TRBD2
j_call: TRBJ2-1

cdr3_nt: TGTGCCAGCAGTACCGGGGTAGCTAGCACAGATACGCAGTATTTT
cdr3_aa: CASSTGVASTDTQYF
v_call: TRBV6-4
clone_size: few
d_call: -
j_call: TRBJ2-3

cdr3_nt: TGTGCCCTAAGTAGCGGGCTGACTTCTGAGCAGTACTTC
cdr3_aa: CALSSGLTSEQYF
v_call: TRBV10-3
clone_size: -
d_call: TRBD2
j_call: TRBJ2-7

cdr3_nt: TGCAGTGCTGCAAATCGGGACAGCTCCACAGATACGCAGTATTTT
cdr3_aa: CSAANRDSSTDTQYF
v_call: TRBV20-1
clone_size: -
d_call: TRBD1
j_call: TRBJ2-3

cdr3_nt: TGTGCCAGCAGCCTACAGGGGCAGAGCAATCAGCCCCAGCATTTT
cdr3_aa: CASSLQGQSNQPQHF
v_call: TRBV7-9
clone_size: many
d_call: TRBD1
j_call: TRBJ1-5

cdr3_nt: TGTGCCAGCAGCTTAGTAGGGACAAGCCAAGAGACCCAGTACTTC
cdr3_aa: CASSLVGTSQETQYF
v_call: TRBV7-6
clone_size: few
d_call: -
j_call: TRBJ2-5

cdr3_nt: TGTGCCAGCAGCCAAACTGGGCCGGGACAAAGGGGAGAGACCCAGTACTTC
cdr3_aa: CASSQTGPGQRGETQYF
v_call: TRBV7-2
clone_size: -
d_call: -
j_call: TRBJ2-5

cdr3_nt: TGTGCCAGCACCACCGGGGCGGCCATGGGATTAGGGAAGAACACTGAAGCTTTCTTT
cdr3_aa: CASTTGAAMGLGKNTEAFF
v_call: TRBV6-2/TRBV6-3
clone_size: few
d_call: -
j_call: TRBJ1-1

cdr3_nt: TGCAGTGCTAGAGTCCCTAGCAATCAGCCCCAGCATTTT
cdr3_aa: CSARVPSNQPQHF
v_call: TRBV20-1
clone_size: -
d_call: -
j_call: TRBJ1-5

cdr3_nt: TGTGCCAGCAGCCTCGGACAGGGTAGTTATTCACCCCTCCACTTT
cdr3_aa: CASSLGQGSYSPLHF
v_call: TRBV13
clone_size: few
d_call: TRBD1
j_call: TRBJ1-6

cdr3_nt: TGTGCCAGCAGCTTGGTCCGGCGTCCCACAGATACGCAGTATTTT
cdr3_aa: CASSLVRRPTDTQYF
v_call: TRBV5-6
clone_size: -
d_call: -
j_call: TRBJ2-3

cdr3_nt: TGTGCCAGCAGCTCGGGACGTCCATCCTACAATGAGCAGTTCTTC
cdr3_aa: CASSSGRPSYNEQFF
v_call: TRBV11-2
clone_size: -
d_call: -
j_call: TRBJ2-1

cdr3_nt: TGTGCCAGCAGCGCTTGGGAGATCGGTAATTCACCCCTCCACTTT
cdr3_aa: CASSAWEIGNSPLHF
v_call: TRBV7-2
clone_size: few
d_call: -
j_call: TRBJ1-6

cdr3_nt: TGTGCCAGCAGCTTAGTCCGATCTAGCGGTGGGAATGAGCAGTTCTTC
cdr3_aa: CASSLVRSSGGNEQFF
v_call: TRBV7-9
clone_size: -
d_call: TRBD2
j_call: TRBJ2-1

cdr3_nt: TGTGCCAGCATTCTGGAGGGACAGCTGTCCGGGGAGCTGTTTTTT
cdr3_aa: CASILEGQLSGELFF
v_call: TRBV12-3/TRBV12-4
clone_size: few
d_call: -
j_call: TRBJ2-2